The next 19 T cell receptor beta chains were all read from a single sample in a study of blood T cells in healthy people across ages. A second roughly 6 to 11 cycle PCR used barcoded and J-beta primers. TCRdb called the 5' RACE reads again in MiXCR, with one record for every CDR3 protein. The repertoire holds 600,000 or so distinct CDR3 sequences, about 28% seen once, with 15% to 19% in the top ten. Sequencing input: blood. Receptors were obtained from a woman aged 80 or over in good health.

V gene TRBV20-1 combines with J gene TRBJ2-2; TRBD2 matches 8 bases. V shed 0 bases and J 2 bases; nucleotides not matched to a gene: 11. This CDR3 comprises 18 residues. The germline gives CDR1 DFQATT, CDR2 SNEGSKA (reference sequence). The CDR3 loop reads CSARDVAGGIVNTGELFF. The CDR3 DNA sequence: TGCAGTGCTAGAGATGTGGCGGGGGGTATAGTTAACACCGGGGAGCTGTTTTTT.

This clonotype has ten or more counts. The V call is TRBV20-1, the J call TRBJ1-4; D not resolved. Trimming removed 3 bases at V and 7 bases at J, with 6 bases between. CDR1 and CDR2 (germline): DFQATT, SNEGSKA (reference sequence). The CDR3 has 11 amino acids. CDR3 in amino acids: CSARTGEKLFF. CDR3 nucleotide sequence: TGCAGTGCTAGGACGGGTGAAAAACTGTTTTTT.

A remark on this clonotype: In this CDR3 the conserved last residue, phenylalanine or tryptophan, is missing, so a read error is likely. The V gene is TRBV30, the J gene TRBJ2-4; D is possibly TRBD2 (5 bases). The V gene lost 0 bases and the J gene lost 8 bases, with 17 bases spanning the gap. Germline assignment: CDR1 GTSNPN and CDR2 SVGIG (reference sequence). The CDR3 loop spans 15 amino acids. The CDR3 coding sequence is TGTGCCTGGAGTGTACGGGGAAAGGCACCGTACATTCAGTACTGC. It yields the protein CAWSVRGKAPYIQYC.

On this clonotype itself: Compared with germline, one end of the junction differs, possibly owing to a read error. The chain carries TRBV12-3 or TRBV12-4 and TRBJ2-7, with TRBD2 matching 8 bases. This CDR3 region has 15 residues. CDR3 sequence (DNA): TGTGCCAGCAGTTTAGGAGCGGGAGCCTCCCACGAGCAGTACTTC. As protein: CASSLGAGASHEQYF.

This clonotype was detected ten times or more. J is TRBJ2-4 and V is TRBV2, with D possibly matching TRBD2 (6 bases). The CDR3 runs 13 residues. V shed 7 bases and J shed 5 bases, with 12 bases lying between them. From germline, CDR1 is SNHLY and CDR2 FYNNEI. Here the CDR3 reads CASKPGLQNIQYF. CDR3 sequence (DNA): TGTGCCAGCAAACCGGGACTCCAAAACATTCAGTACTTC. Drawing the rest from reference TRBV2 and TRBJ2-4, the complete variable domain is EPEVTQTPSHQVTQMGQEVILRCVPISNHLYFYWYRQILGQKVEFLVSFYNNEISEKSEIFDDQFSVERPDGSNFTLKIRSTKLEDSAMYFCASKPGLQNIQYFGAGTRLSVL.

This clonotype was seen ten or more times. The genes are TRBV28 and TRBJ2-1; TRBD1 agrees at 8 bases. With 6 bases clipped from V and 0 bases from J, the junction kept 4 bases outside the gene matches. The CDR3 contains 15 residues. In germline, CDR1 is MDHEN, CDR2 SYDVKM. As DNA, the CDR3 is TGTGCCAGCAGCGTTACAGGGGGCTCCTACAATGAGCAGTTCTTC. Translated, it gives CASSVTGGSYNEQFF.

This clonotype was found many times. V and J are TRBV7-9 and TRBJ2-7; no firm D call. This CDR3 is built from 12 residues. Germline assignment: CDR1 SEHNR and CDR2 FQNEAQ (reference sequence). With 4 bases removed from V and 2 bases from J, the gap between germline ends came to 6 bases. The CDR3 DNA is TGTGCCAGCAGCTCAGATCCCTACGAGCAGTACTTC. Translating it yields CASSSDPYEQYF.

The CDR3 region has the DNA TGTGCCAGCAGCTTAAACAGGGGGTACTCTGGAAACACCATATATTTT. Translating it yields CASSLNRGYSGNTIYF. The chain couples TRBV7-2 to TRBJ1-3; 8 bases match TRBD1. The CDR3 contains 16 residues. V lost 2 bases to trimming and J lost 0 bases; unmatched junction nucleotides: 3. The germline V gene has CDR1 SGHTA and CDR2 FQGNSA.

Concerning this clonotype itself: At one end the junction does not follow the germline gene, possibly because of a read error. V gene TRBV6-2 or TRBV6-3 combines with J gene TRBJ1-1, with 7 bases identical to TRBD1. Per the germline V gene, CDR1 is MNHEY and CDR2 is SVGEGT. CDR3 length equals 15 residues. The CDR3 coding sequence is TGTGCCAGCAAATACAGGGGTTTGTTGAACGCTGAAGCTTTCTTT. It translates to CASKYRGLLNAEAFF.

This clonotype was observed a handful of times. This chain links TRBV29-1 with TRBJ2-1, with a possible D match to TRBD2 (7 bases). Near its end, the DNA agrees better with TRBJ2-7, so the J call may be wrong. Germline-derived CDR1 and CDR2 are SQVTM and ANQGSEA. The CDR3 length is 15 residues. This chain's CDR3 is CSVYGGPSSYNEQYF. Here the CDR3 DNA reads TGCAGCGTCTACGGGGGGCCGAGCTCCTACAATGAGCAGTACTTC.

The chain combines TRBV5-1 with TRBJ2-2; 8 nucleotides match TRBD1. The CDR3 extends over 14 amino acids. The germline V gene encodes CDR1 SGHRS and CDR2 YFSETQ. With 0 bases clipped from V and 7 bases from J, the junction kept 2 bases outside the gene matches. The CDR3 nucleotides read TGCGCCAGCAGCTTGGGGACAGGGCTCGGGGAGCTGTTTTTT. Its protein product is CASSLGTGLGELFF.

As for this clonotype: Lacking the conserved final phenylalanine or tryptophan, this CDR3 likely reflects a read error. The rearrangement uses TRBV20-1 and TRBJ1-1; D remains ambiguous. Germline V gene data show CDR1 as DFQATT and CDR2 as SNEGSKA (reference sequence). Trimming shortened V by 5 bases and J by 0 bases, and 10 bases separated the two germline ends. The CDR3 is 13 residues long. The CDR3 region is CSAYDGVNTEAFL. The CDR3 region has the DNA TGCAGTGCTTACGACGGTGTGAACACTGAAGCTTTCTTG.

This clonotype was counted between two and nine times. A much larger clone differs from this one at a single base, so this may be a read error. The chain links TRBV29-1 to TRBJ2-1; TRBD2 aligns across 7 bases. The CDR3 is made up of 19 amino acids. Germline assignment: CDR1 SQVTM and CDR2 ANQGSEA. Written as DNA, the CDR3 is TGCAGCGCCACGACTAGCTCCCACCTAAGATCGTACTCCTACAGTGAGCAGTTCTTC. As protein: CSATTSSHLRSYSYSEQFF.

This clonotype was seen a single time. This chain joins TRBV7-2 and TRBJ2-4; TRBD2 matches at 13 bases. The CDR3 loop spans 15 amino acids. Germline assignment: CDR1 SGHTA and CDR2 FQGNSA. The junction had 3 bases not matched to a gene; V was cut back by 5 bases and J by 5 bases. CDR3 loop: CASSRTSGSENIQYF. The CDR3, as DNA: TGTGCCAGCAGCAGGACTAGCGGGAGTGAAAACATTCAGTACTTC.

The J gene is TRBJ1-2, the V gene TRBV7-2; 9 positions agree with TRBD1. CDR3 length: 15 residues. CDR1 SGHTA and CDR2 FQGNSA come from the germline V gene. V shed 4 bases and J 4 bases; nucleotides not matched to a gene: 7. CDR3 bases: TGTGCCAGCAGCTCCACAGGGGGCAAGCTCTATGGCTACACCTTC. It yields the protein CASSSTGGKLYGYTF.

The V gene is TRBV5-1, the J gene TRBJ1-6; no reliable D call. The germline V gene has CDR1 SGHRS and CDR2 YFSETQ. Trimming took 0 bases from V and 0 from J, leaving 10 bases between them. This CDR3 is built from 17 residues. Here the CDR3 DNA reads TGCGCCAGCAGCTTGGGGCAGGCCAGCTCCTATAATTCACCCCTCCACTTT. It encodes CASSLGQASSYNSPLHF.

The sample holds a few counts of this clonotype. V gene TRBV10-3 combines with J gene TRBJ2-5, with 9 bases fitting TRBD1. The end of the DNA is better explained by TRBJ2-7, so the J call may be wrong. Germline V CDR1 and CDR2: ENHRY, SYGVKD. The CDR3 spans 16 residues. The CDR3 loop is CAISESPGTGHPEQYF. The CDR3 nucleotides are TGTGCCATCAGTGAAAGCCCCGGGACAGGGCATCCCGAGCAGTACTTC.

This clonotype was picked up many times. V and J are TRBV27 and TRBJ2-1; possible D gene TRBD2, 5 bases. In germline, CDR1 is MNHEY, CDR2 SMNVEV (reference sequence). The CDR3 totals 17 residues. V was pared by 4 bases and J by 0 bases, with 16 bases between. DNA for the CDR3: TGTGCCAGCAGTTCGCTCGGGTCGGGGAGCTCCTACAATGAGCAGTTCTTC. Protein: CASSSLGSGSSYNEQFF.

There are many counts of this clonotype. The chain combines TRBV5-1 with TRBJ1-1; no clear D. Trimming shortened V by 0 bases and J by 5 bases, and 11 bases separated the two germline ends. Germline V lookup: CDR1 SGHRS, CDR2 YFSETQ. This CDR3 spans 14 amino acids. As DNA, the CDR3 is TGCGCCAGCAGCTTGGATGGCAGGCTTACTGAAGCTTTCTTT. It yields the protein CASSLDGRLTEAFF.